These T cell receptor beta chains were read from a single sample in a study of OX40 agonist ivuxolimab in advanced cancers. Sequenced by immunoSEQ multiplex PCR; TCRdb stores in-frame clones only, minus some. The sample lists about 58,000 clones; around 84% were seen once. Sequenced material: CD4+ or CD8+ T cells sorted from blood, taken in a trial of the OX40 agonist ivuxolimab. The origin of the receptors is an adult with an advanced solid tumor such as melanoma, head and neck, liver or kidney cancer. CDR3s include the opening cysteine and the closing phenylalanine or tryptophan.

>TRBJ1-1|TRBV4-1
CASSQWNMNTEAFF
>TRBJ2-7|TRBV6-1
CASSWDRFYEQYF
>TRBJ2-7|TRBV7-9
CASSSERGGPYEQYF
>TRBJ2-5|TRBV2
CASSRTSGSQETQYF
>TRBJ1-1|TRBV5-1
CASSLALRVSIMNTEAFF
>TRBJ1-2|TRBV15
CATSRPGTGGSNYGYTF
>TRBJ1-3|TRBV6-1
CASSLDGSSGNTIYF
>TRBJ1-2|TRBV18
CASSPRDTLYGYTF
>TRBJ1-3|TRBV7-9
CASRALSLLFSSGNTIYF
>TRBJ2-7|TRBV5-1
CASSLVGSGTAWEQYF
>TRBJ1-1|TRBV27
CASSLTPWNTEAFF
>TRBJ1-4|TRBV6-5
CASSYRGRGSNEKLFF
>TRBJ2-2|TRBV18
CASSPRTVDTGELFF
>TRBJ2-1|TRBV7-9
CASSVGTSASEQFF
>TRBJ1-2|TRBV19
CASTRTGFNYGYTF
>TRBJ2-7|TRBV7-2
CASTRGGRGYEQYF
>TRBJ1-2|TRBV6-1
CASSEVAGGASYGYTF
>TRBJ2-7|TRBV5-4
CASSLGSGGYSYEQYF
>TRBJ1-2|TRBV29-1
CSVQGQDRTHLNYGYTF
>TRBJ2-5|TRBV19
CASRQGGAVFETQYF
>TRBJ2-4|TRBV4-1
CASRPGQGALENIQYF
>TRBJ2-2|TRBV11-2
CASSLTQTGELFF
>TRBJ2-1|TRBV30
CAWTRWAPSGSSYNEQFF
>TRBJ2-1|TRBV7-3
CASSLTGNNEQFF
>TRBJ1-2|TRBV29-1
CSVEDLGTVRHTF
>TRBJ2-2|TRBV7-3
CASSLFGGTSGATGELFF
>TRBJ2-1|TRBV7-2
CASSLASGGLLNEQFF
>TRBJ1-2|TRBV5-1
CASSSAHYGYTF
>TRBJ1-5|TRBV7-9
CASSLGIPGSRNQPQHF
>TRBJ2-5|TRBV7-6
CASSSPPMGGETQYF
>TRBJ2-2|TRBV12-5
CASGSRTGSAHYPTGELFF
>TRBJ1-3|TRBV6-5
CASSATGRGNTIYF
>TRBJ2-4|TRBV5-1
CASSLYGRSIQYF
>TRBJ2-5|TRBV6-1
CASSPSSGVETQYF
>TRBJ1-5|TRBV6-5
CASSYSRGQPQHF
>TRBJ1-4|TRBV27
CASSTGQPEKLFF
>TRBJ2-7|TRBV21-1
CASRVLGNSYEQYF
>TRBJ1-1|TRBV2
CASSEVRAVFKAFF
>TRBJ1-4|TRBV2
CASRWRSNEKLFF
>TRBJ1-3|TRBV5-1
CASSLEARGAGNTIYF
>TRBJ1-5|TRBV19
CASSIDLDSTYSNQPQHF
>TRBJ2-3|TRBV5-8
CASSLDPGTDTQYF
>TRBJ2-7|TRBV4-1
CASSPGVMRSSYEQYF
>TRBJ1-1|TRBV2
CASMNELNTNTEAFF
>TRBJ1-2|TRBV30
CAWSVIRGIGAYGYTF